This record looks at one T cell receptor beta chain sequence and its context. Germline V gene data show CDR1 as MNHEY and CDR2 as SVGEGT. V gave up 4 bases and J gave up 4 bases, with 17 bases separating them. CDR3 size: 17 residues. Source study methods: Reference gene primers were amplified, and this amplification served to estimate nucleated cell counts. The data were produced by immunoSEQ multiplex PCR, yet TCRdb's version contains in-frame clones alone and is incomplete. V and J calls plus clone size are reproduced from that table; the DNA served to infer D and trimming. The sample holds 150,000 to 180,000 clones, around 85% seen once. This sample was included in a study of blood T cell repertoires in COVID-19. The wider study: The samples span acute and convalescent COVID-19 from the United States, Italy and Spain.

The rearrangement uses TRBV6-2 or TRBV6-3 and TRBJ1-6; tentative D call: TRBD1 (6 bases). The sequencing sample was made of peripheral blood. This clonotype was sampled from an older woman with acute or convalescent COVID-19. CDR3 protein: CASSFDTGSTYNSPLHF. CDR3 DNA: TGTGCCAGCAGTTTTGACACAGGGAGTACTTATAATTCACCCCTCCACTTT.